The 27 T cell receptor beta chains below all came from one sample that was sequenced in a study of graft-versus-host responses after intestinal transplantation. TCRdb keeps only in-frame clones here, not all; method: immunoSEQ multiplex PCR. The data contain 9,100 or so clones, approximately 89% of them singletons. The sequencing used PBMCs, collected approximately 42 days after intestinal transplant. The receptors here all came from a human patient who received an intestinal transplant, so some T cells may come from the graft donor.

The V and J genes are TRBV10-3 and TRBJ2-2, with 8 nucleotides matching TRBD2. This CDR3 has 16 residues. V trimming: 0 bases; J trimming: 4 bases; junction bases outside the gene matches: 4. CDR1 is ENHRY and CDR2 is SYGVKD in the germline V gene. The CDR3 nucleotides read TGTGCCATCAGTGAGTCCGGGACTAGAGGCACCGGGGAGCTGTTTTTT. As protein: CAISESGTRGTGELFF.

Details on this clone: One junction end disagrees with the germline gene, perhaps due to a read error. The CDR3 DNA follows: TGTGCCAGCAGCTTAGGACTTCCCGTGCACCGGGGAGCTGTTTTT. It encodes CASSLGLPVHRGAVF. The chain employs TRBV11-3 and TRBJ2-2; D may be TRBD2 (5 bases). CDR1 is SGHNT, CDR2 YENEEA, per germline. The CDR3 spans 15 residues.

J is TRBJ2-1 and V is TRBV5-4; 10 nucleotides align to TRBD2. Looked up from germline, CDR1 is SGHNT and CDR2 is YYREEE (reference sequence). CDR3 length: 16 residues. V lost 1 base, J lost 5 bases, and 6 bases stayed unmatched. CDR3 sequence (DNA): TGTGCCAGCAGCTTGTTGACTAGCGGGTGGAACAATGAGCAGTTCTTC. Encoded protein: CASSLLTSGWNNEQFF.

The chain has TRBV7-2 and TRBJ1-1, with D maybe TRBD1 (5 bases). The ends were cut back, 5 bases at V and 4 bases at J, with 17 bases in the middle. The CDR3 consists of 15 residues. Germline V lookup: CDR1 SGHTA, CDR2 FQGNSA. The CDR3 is CASSRSEGGGTEAFF. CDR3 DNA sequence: TGTGCCAGCAGCCGTTCGGAGGGCGGGGGCACTGAAGCTTTCTTT.

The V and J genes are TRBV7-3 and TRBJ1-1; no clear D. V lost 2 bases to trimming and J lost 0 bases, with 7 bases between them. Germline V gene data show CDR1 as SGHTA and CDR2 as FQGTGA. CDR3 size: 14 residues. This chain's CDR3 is CASSLGEMNTEAFF. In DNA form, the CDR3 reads TGTGCCAGCAGCTTAGGCGAGATGAACACTGAAGCTTTCTTT.

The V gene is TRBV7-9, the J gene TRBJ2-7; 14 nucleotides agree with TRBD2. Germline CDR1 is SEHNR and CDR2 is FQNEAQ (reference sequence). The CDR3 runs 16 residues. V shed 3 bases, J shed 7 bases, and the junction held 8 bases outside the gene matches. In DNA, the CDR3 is TGTGCCAGCAGCTTTATATCGGGACTAGCGGGAGTTGAGCAGTACTTC. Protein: CASSFISGLAGVEQYF.

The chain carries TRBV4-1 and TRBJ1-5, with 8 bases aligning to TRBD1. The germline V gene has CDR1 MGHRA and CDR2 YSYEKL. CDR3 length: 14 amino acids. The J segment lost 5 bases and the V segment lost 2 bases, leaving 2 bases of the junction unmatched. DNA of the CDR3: TGCGCCAGCAGCCAACACAGGGGGGATCAGCCCCAGCATTTT. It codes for CASSQHRGDQPQHF.

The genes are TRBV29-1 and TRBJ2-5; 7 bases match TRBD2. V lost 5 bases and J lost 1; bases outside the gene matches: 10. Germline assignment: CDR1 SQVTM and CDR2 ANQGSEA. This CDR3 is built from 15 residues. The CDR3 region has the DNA TGCAGCGTTCGGGACTATCCCAGGGCCCAAGAGACCCAGTACTTC. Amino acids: CSVRDYPRAQETQYF.

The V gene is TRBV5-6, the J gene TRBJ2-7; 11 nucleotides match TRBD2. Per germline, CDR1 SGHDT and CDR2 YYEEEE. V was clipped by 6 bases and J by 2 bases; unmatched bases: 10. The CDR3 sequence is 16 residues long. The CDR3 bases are TGTGCCAGCACTACTAGCGGGAGTCGGGGCCCCTACGAGCAGTACTTC. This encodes CASTTSGSRGPYEQYF.

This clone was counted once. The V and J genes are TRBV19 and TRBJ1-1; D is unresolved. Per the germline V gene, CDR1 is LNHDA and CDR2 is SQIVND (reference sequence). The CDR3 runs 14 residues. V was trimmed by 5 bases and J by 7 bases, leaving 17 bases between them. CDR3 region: CASSPDTSGYEAFF. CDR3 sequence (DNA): TGTGCCAGTAGTCCCGACACATCTGGTTATGAAGCTTTCTTT.

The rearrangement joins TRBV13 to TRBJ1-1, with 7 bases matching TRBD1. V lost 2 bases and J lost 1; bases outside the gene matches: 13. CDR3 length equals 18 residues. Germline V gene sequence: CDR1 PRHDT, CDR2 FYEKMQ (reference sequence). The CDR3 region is CASSLFAVKGAKNTEAFF. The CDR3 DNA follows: TGTGCCAGCAGCTTATTTGCTGTGAAGGGGGCTAAGAACACTGAAGCTTTCTTT.

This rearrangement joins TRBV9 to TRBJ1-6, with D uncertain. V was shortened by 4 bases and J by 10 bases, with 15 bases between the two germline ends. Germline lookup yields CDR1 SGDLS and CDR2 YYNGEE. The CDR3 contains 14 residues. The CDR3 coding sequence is TGTGCCAGCAGCCCCAACCCCGTCAGGTCACCCCTCCACTTT. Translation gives CASSPNPVRSPLHF. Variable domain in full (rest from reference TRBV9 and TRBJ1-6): DSGVTQTPKHLITATGQRVTLRCSPRSGDLSVYWYQQSLDQGLQFLIQYYNGEERAKGNILERFSAQQFPDLHSELNLSSLELGDSALYFCASSPNPVRSPLHFGNGTRLTVT.

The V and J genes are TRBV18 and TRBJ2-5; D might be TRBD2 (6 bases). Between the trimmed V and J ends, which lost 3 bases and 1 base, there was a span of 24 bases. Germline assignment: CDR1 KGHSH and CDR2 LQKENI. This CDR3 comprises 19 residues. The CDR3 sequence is CASSPVWASELNIQETQYF. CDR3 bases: TGTGCCAGCTCACCGGTTTGGGCTAGCGAGTTAAACATCCAAGAGACCCAGTACTTC.

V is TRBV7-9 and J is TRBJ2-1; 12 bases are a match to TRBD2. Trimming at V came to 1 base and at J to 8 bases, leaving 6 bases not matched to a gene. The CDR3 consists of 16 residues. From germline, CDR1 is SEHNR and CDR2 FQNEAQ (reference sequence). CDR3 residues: CASSLGTSGRRYEQFF. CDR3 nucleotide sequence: TGTGCCAGCAGCTTAGGAACTAGCGGGAGGAGGTATGAGCAGTTCTTC.

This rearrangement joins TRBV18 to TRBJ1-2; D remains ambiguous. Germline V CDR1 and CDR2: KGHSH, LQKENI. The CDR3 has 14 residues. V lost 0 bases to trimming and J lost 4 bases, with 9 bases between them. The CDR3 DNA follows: TGTGCCAGCTCACCACCGGGGATCCCCTATGGCTACACCTTC. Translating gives CASSPPGIPYGYTF.

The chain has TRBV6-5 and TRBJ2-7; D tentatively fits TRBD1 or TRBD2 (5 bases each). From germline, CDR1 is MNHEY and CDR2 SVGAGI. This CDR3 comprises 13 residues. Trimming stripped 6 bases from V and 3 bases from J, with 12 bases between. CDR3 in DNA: TGTGCCAGCAGGGACATCCGGGGCTACGAGCAGTACTTC. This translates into CASRDIRGYEQYF.

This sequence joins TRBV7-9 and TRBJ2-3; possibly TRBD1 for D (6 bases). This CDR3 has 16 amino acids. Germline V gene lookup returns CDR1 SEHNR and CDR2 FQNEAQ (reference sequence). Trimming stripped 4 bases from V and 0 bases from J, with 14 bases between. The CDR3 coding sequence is TGTGCCAGCAGCTCTGGGGACATTCCTAGCACAGATACGCAGTATTTT. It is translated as CASSSGDIPSTDTQYF.

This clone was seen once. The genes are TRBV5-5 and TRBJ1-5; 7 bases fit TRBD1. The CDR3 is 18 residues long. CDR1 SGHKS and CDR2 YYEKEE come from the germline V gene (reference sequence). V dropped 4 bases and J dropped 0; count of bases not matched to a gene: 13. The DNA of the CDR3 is TGTGCCAGCAGCGGACAGGTTTTGCAACCTTATAGCAATCAGCCCCAGCATTTT. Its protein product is CASSGQVLQPYSNQPQHF.

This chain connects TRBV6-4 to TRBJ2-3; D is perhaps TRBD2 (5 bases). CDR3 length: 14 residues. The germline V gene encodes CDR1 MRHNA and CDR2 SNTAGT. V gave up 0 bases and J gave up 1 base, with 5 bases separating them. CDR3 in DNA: TGTGCCAGCAGTGACTCCGGGGGCACAGATACGCAGTATTTT. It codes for CASSDSGGTDTQYF.

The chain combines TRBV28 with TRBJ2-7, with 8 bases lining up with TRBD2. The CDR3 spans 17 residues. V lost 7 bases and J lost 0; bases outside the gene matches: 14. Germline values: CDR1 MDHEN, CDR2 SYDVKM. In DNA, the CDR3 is TGTGCCAGCAACGGCTTAGTCGTTAGCGGGGACTCCTACGAGCAGTACTTC. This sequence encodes CASNGLVVSGDSYEQYF. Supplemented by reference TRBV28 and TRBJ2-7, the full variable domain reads DVKVTQSSRYLVKRTGEKVFLECVQDMDHENMFWYRQDPGLGLRLIYFSYDVKMKEKGDIPEGYSVSREKKERFSLILESASTNQTSMYLCASNGLVVSGDSYEQYFGPGTRLTVT.

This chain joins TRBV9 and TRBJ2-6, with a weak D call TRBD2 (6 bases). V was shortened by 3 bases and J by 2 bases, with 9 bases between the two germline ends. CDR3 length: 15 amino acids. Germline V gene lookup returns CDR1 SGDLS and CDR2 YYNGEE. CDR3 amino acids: CASSAGTAGANVLTF. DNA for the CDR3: TGTGCCAGCAGCGCCGGGACTGCTGGGGCCAACGTCCTGACTTTC.

CDR3 region: CASSPTSYRTGELFF. In DNA, the CDR3 is TGTGCCAGCAGCCCAACAAGCTACAGGACCGGGGAGCTGTTTTTT. The rearrangement links TRBV7-9 to TRBJ2-2; D is possibly TRBD1 (5 bases). The CDR3 extends over 15 amino acids. Trimming took 5 bases from V and 5 from J, leaving 15 bases between them. The germline gives CDR1 SEHNR, CDR2 FQNEAQ (reference sequence).

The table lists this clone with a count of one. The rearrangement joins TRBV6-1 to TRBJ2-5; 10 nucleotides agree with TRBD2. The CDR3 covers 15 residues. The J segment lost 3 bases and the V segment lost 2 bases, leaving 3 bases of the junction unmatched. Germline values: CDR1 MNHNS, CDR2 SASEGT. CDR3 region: CASSETLAGEETQYF. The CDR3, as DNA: TGTGCCAGCAGTGAAACCCTAGCGGGGGAAGAGACCCAGTACTTC.

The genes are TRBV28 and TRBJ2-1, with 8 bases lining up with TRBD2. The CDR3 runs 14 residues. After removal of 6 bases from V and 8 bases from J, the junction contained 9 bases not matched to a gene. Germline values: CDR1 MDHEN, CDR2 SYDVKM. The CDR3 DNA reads TGTGCCAGCAGCCGAGCGGGAGATCGGGATGAGCAGTTCTTC. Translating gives CASSRAGDRDEQFF.

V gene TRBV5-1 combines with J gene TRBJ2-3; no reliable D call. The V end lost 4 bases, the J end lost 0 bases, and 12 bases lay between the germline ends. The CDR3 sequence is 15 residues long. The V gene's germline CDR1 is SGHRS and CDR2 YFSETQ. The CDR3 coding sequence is TGCGCCAGCAGCCCCATAGGGCTTAGCACAGATACGCAGTATTTT. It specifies CASSPIGLSTDTQYF.

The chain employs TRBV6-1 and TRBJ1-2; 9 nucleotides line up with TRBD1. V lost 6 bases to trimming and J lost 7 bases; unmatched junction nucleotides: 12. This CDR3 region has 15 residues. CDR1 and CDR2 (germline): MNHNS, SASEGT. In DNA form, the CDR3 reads TGTGCCAGCAGGAAAATTACAGGGGGCAGGGCTGGCTACACCTTC. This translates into CASRKITGGRAGYTF.

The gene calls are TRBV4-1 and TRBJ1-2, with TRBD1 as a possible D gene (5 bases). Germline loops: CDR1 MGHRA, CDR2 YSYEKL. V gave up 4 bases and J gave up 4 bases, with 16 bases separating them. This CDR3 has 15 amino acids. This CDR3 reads CASSRLRAHFYGYTF. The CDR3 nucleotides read TGCGCCAGCAGCCGCCTCAGGGCGCATTTCTATGGCTACACCTTC.